This T cell receptor (beta chain) was documented in a study of T cells in localized non-small cell lung cancer. Here immunoSEQ multiplex PCR was the method, and the copy in TCRdb shows in-frame clones only, minus some. Altogether tens of thousands of clones are present, about 91% being singletons, with the ten largest covering 8% to 11%. This CDR3 comprises 15 residues. Germline CDR1 reads SGHRS; CDR2 reads YFSETQ. V was clipped by 0 bases and J by 3 bases, with 10 bases between them. The TCR sequence derives from a woman aged 35-75 years with stage II lung adenocarcinoma. V is TRBV5-1 and J is TRBJ1-5, with D uncertain. Sequenced material: PBMCs, taken before any cancer treatment. CDR3 nucleotides: TGCGCCAGCAGCTTGGCGGGAGGAATCAATCAGCCCCAGCATTTT. Translated: CASSLAGGINQPQHF.